The rows below give T cell receptor beta chains drawn from one sample of a study of cytomegalovirus exposure and HLA in healthy donors. Method: immunoSEQ multiplex PCR; TCRdb's copy keeps in-frame clones and lacks some. The sample records about 130,000 clones, about two thirds being singletons. The sequenced sample was PBMCs. Receptors were obtained from a woman between 55 and 75 years old in good health and CMV-seropositive. Both conserved end residues are part of each CDR3. The order of the fields is J gene, D gene, V gene, CDR3 length, clone size, CDR3 DNA, CDR3 protein. D genes are given only for firm matches. Size values are once, few and many counts, or a class for expanded clones, and some rows have none.

TRBJ1-6	NA	TRBV7-6	14	NA	TGTGCCAGCAGCTTACCCGGACACTCTTCACCCCTCCACTTT	CASSLPGHSSPLHF
TRBJ1-3	NA	TRBV6-6	13	NA	TGTGCCAGCAGTTACAACAGTGGAAACACCATATATTTT	CASSYNSGNTIYF
TRBJ1-1	NA	TRBV7-3	14	few	TGTGCCAGCAGCTCAGGTCGGGGGAACACTGAAGCTTTCTTT	CASSSGRGNTEAFF
TRBJ2-7	NA	TRBV21-1	17	NA	TGTGCCAGCAGCCCCCAACGGCCTAGCGGGGGGGACTACGAGCAGTACTTC	CASSPQRPSGGDYEQYF
TRBJ1-3	TRBD1	TRBV10-3	17	NA	TGTGCCATCAGTGAGTCGACTGGGACAGGGCCTACAAACACCATATATTTT	CAISESTGTGPTNTIYF
TRBJ2-2	TRBD1	TRBV10-3	16	NA	TGTGCCATCAGTGAGTCGGGACAGTACTTACCCGGGGAGCTGTTTTTT	CAISESGQYLPGELFF
TRBJ2-7	TRBD2	TRBV9	15	NA	TGTGCCAGCAGCGTGGCCGGGGGGACCTCCTACGAGCAGTACTTC	CASSVAGGTSYEQYF
TRBJ2-2	NA	TRBV14	13	NA	TGTGCCAGCAGCCAGGTTCGGGGTGGGGAGCTGTTTTTT	CASSQVRGGELFF
TRBJ1-2	TRBD1	TRBV4-1	17	NA	TGCGCCAGCAGCCAAGACCCTCGGGGGACAGTGGTCTATGGCTACACCTTC	CASSQDPRGTVVYGYTF
TRBJ1-4	TRBD1	TRBV6-1	14	once	TGTGCCAGCAGGGCCGGGACAGCCAATGAAAAACTGTTTTTT	CASRAGTANEKLFF
TRBJ1-2	TRBD1	TRBV6-5	13	NA	TGTGCCAGCAGCGGCGGGACAGATCGTGGCTACACCTTC	CASSGGTDRGYTF
TRBJ1-1	NA	TRBV5-4	15	NA	TGTGCCAGCAGCCGGATCCTGGCGGGGCGGGCTGAAGCTTTCTTT	CASSRILAGRAEAFF
TRBJ1-3	TRBD1	TRBV7-9	16	NA	TGTGCCAGCAGCTCGAGACAGGGGCTCTCTGGAAACACCATATATTTT	CASSSRQGLSGNTIYF
TRBJ2-7	TRBD1	TRBV5-1	16	NA	TGCGCCAGCAGCTTTGGGACAGGGGGAACCCCCTACGAGCAGTACTTC	CASSFGTGGTPYEQYF
TRBJ2-1	TRBD2	TRBV5-6	16	few	TGTGCCAGCAGCTTGCCGTGGCCTAGCGGGTACAATGAGCAGTTCTTC	CASSLPWPSGYNEQFF
TRBJ1-1	NA	TRBV7-9	14	NA	TGTTCCAGCAGCTCCCCACGGGGGGGCACTGAAGCTTTCTTT	CSSSSPRGGTEAFF
TRBJ1-2	NA	TRBV2	15	NA	TGTGCCAGCAGTGAAGGACAGATCTTTAACTATGGCTACACCTTC	CASSEGQIFNYGYTF
TRBJ1-6	TRBD1	TRBV7-9	17	once	TGTGCCAGCAGATACAGGATGACAGGGGGATTTAATTCACCCCTCCACTTT	CASRYRMTGGFNSPLHF
TRBJ1-4	TRBD1	TRBV7-8	15	NA	TGTGCCAGCAGCTTAGTCAGGGACAGGGGAAAAAAACTGTTTTTT	CASSLVRDRGKKLFF
TRBJ1-1	TRBD1	TRBV4-1	14	few	TGCGCCAGCAGCAAGGGACAGGGGAACACTGAAGCTTTCTTT	CASSKGQGNTEAFF
TRBJ2-3	TRBD2	TRBV11-2	15	NA	TGTGCCAGCAGCCTAGGGGCGGGGGGGCTTTATACGCAGTATTTT	CASSLGAGGLYTQYF
TRBJ1-5	NA	TRBV19	15	NA	TGTGCCAGTAGTACGACGTCAGGGTCGAATCAGCCCCAGCATTTT	CASSTTSGSNQPQHF
TRBJ1-2	NA	TRBV5-4	13	few	TGTGCCAGCAGCTTGGACAGGGTCCATCCCTACACCTTC	CASSLDRVHPYTF
TRBJ1-2	TRBD1	TRBV7-9	12	NA	TGTGCCAGCAGCACGGACAGGGAAGGCTACACCTTC	CASSTDREGYTF
TRBJ1-1	TRBD1	TRBV13	16	NA	TGTGCCAGCAGCTTAGGCCTCGACAGGGGGCGATCTGAAGCTTTCTTT	CASSLGLDRGRSEAFF
TRBJ1-4	NA	TRBV18	12	NA	TGTTTCGATGGACAACTGAATGAAAAACTGTTTTTT	CFDGQLNEKLFF
TRBJ2-7	TRBD1	TRBV5-4	14	NA	TGTGCCAGCAGCCCCGGGACAGGCCCGTACGAGCAGTACTTC	CASSPGTGPYEQYF
TRBJ1-3	TRBD1	TRBV11-1	17	NA	TGTGCCAGCAGCTCAACTCCGGACAGGGTGAATGGAAACACCATATATTTT	CASSSTPDRVNGNTIYF
TRBJ1-2	TRBD1	TRBV5-1	12	few	TGCGCCAGCAGCCCGGACAGGGCTGGCTACACCTTC	CASSPDRAGYTF
TRBJ1-6	NA	TRBV2	16	NA	TGTGCCAGCAGGGGGGACGGGAGCTCCTATAATTCACCCCTCCACTTT	CASRGDGSSYNSPLHF
TRBJ2-3	TRBD2	TRBV6-6	16	NA	TGTGCCAGCAGTTACTGGACTAGCGGGGGGCCGAATACGCAGTATTTT	CASSYWTSGGPNTQYF
TRBJ2-3	NA	TRBV7-3	15	NA	TGTGCCAGCAGCTTGGTGCTAGCCGGGGTGGATACGCAGTATTTT	CASSLVLAGVDTQYF
TRBJ2-1	NA	TRBV19	15	NA	TGTGCCAGTAGCCCTTTGGAGACCTCCTACAATGAGCAGTTCTTC	CASSPLETSYNEQFF
TRBJ1-2	TRBD1	TRBV5-6	13	NA	TGTGCCAGCAGCCCGGGGACAGGCTATGGCTACACCTTC	CASSPGTGYGYTF
TRBJ2-2	TRBD1	TRBV7-9	15	NA	TGTGCCAGCAGCTTACAGGGGGCAGAGGTCGGGGAGCTGTTTTTT	CASSLQGAEVGELFF
TRBJ2-3	NA	TRBV6-4	13	NA	TGTGCCAGCAGTGACCCTAGCACAGATACGCAGTATTTT	CASSDPSTDTQYF
TRBJ2-7	TRBD1	TRBV5-1	16	NA	TGCGCCAGCTACCTTATCCCGGGACAGGGCTCCTACGAGCAGTACTTC	CASYLIPGQGSYEQYF
TRBJ1-1	TRBD1	TRBV7-9	12	NA	TGTGCCAGCAGCCAGACAGGGGGTGCAGCTTTCTTT	CASSQTGGAAFF
TRBJ2-2	TRBD2	TRBV15	16	NA	TGTGCCACCAGCTTCCGTAGCGGGGGGGCTACCGGGGAGCTGTTTTTT	CATSFRSGGATGELFF
TRBJ1-1	TRBD1	TRBV10-2	15	NA	TGCGCCAGCAAATTGGAGGGACAGACGAACACTGAAGCTTTCTTT	CASKLEGQTNTEAFF
TRBJ2-1	NA	TRBV7-8	13	NA	TGTGCCAGCAGCTTGAGAGGGTCCAATGAGCAGTTCTTC	CASSLRGSNEQFF
TRBJ1-1	NA	TRBV2	13	few	TGTGCCAGCAGTGACTCCAGTAACACTGAAGCTTTCTTT	CASSDSSNTEAFF
TRBJ1-1	NA	TRBV29-1	11	NA	TGCAGCGTTGAAGAGGGCGCTGAAGCTTTCTTT	CSVEEGAEAFF
TRBJ1-4	TRBD1	TRBV29-1	14	NA	TGCAGCGTTGAGGGACAGGGCGCCGATGAAAAACTGTTTTTT	CSVEGQGADEKLFF
TRBJ2-7	NA	TRBV23-1	13	NA	TGCGCCAGCAGTCCCCAGGGAAGATACGAGCAGTACTTC	CASSPQGRYEQYF
TRBJ1-2	TRBD1	TRBV2	16	NA	TGTGCCAGCATCAACCACAGGGGTCAACCCCTCTATGGCTACACCTTC	CASINHRGQPLYGYTF
TRBJ1-1	TRBD1	TRBV19	15	NA	TGTGCCAGTAGTATAGATCAGGGGGTCCACACTGAAGCTTTCTTT	CASSIDQGVHTEAFF
TRBJ1-1	NA	TRBV9	14	few	TGTGCCAGCAGCGGAGACAGGAGTGGCACTGAAGCTTTCTTT	CASSGDRSGTEAFF
TRBJ2-5	NA	TRBV4-1	15	NA	TGCGCCAGCAGCCAAGGGAGGGGAAGTACAGAGACCCAGTACTTC	CASSQGRGSTETQYF
TRBJ2-7	NA	TRBV6-6	15	few	TGTGCCAGCAGTTACTCGACAACATCCAGGCACGAGCAGTACTTC	CASSYSTTSRHEQYF
TRBJ2-2	TRBD1	TRBV5-8	17	NA	TGTGCCAGCAGCTTTTCCGGGACAGGGTTGGGCACCGGGGAGCTGTTTTTT	CASSFSGTGLGTGELFF
TRBJ1-1	NA	TRBV7-8	13	NA	TGTGCCAGCAGCTTAGAAGGTGCGGGTGAAGCTTTCTTT	CASSLEGAGEAFF
TRBJ2-2	TRBD1	TRBV7-3	15	NA	TGTGCCAGCAGCCGGGGGACAGGGGACACCGGGGAGCTGTTTTTT	CASSRGTGDTGELFF